These 14 T cell receptor beta chains were sequenced from one sample in a study of cytomegalovirus exposure and HLA in healthy donors. Amplification used 60 Vbeta primers and 13 Jbeta primers. The repertoire was sequenced with immunoSEQ multiplex PCR; TCRdb's copy has only in-frame clones and lacks some. The sample consists of roughly 150,000 clones, about 80% of them appearing once. The sequenced sample was PBMCs. The receptors were gathered from a young man in good health and CMV-seronegative.

V usage is TRBV19 and J usage is TRBJ2-6; D call uncertain. V was trimmed by 1 base and J by 0 bases, leaving 13 bases between them. Germline loops: CDR1 LNHDA, CDR2 SQIVND (reference sequence). The CDR3 contains 18 residues. This CDR3 is CASSIGAGLISGANVLTF. CDR3 nucleotide sequence: TGTGCCAGTAGTATAGGAGCAGGCCTTATCTCTGGGGCCAACGTCCTGACTTTC.

Notes on this clone: This CDR3 is also generated by other DNA sequences in the sample. This chain links TRBV10-2 with TRBJ1-3; D not certain. The germline V and J ends were trimmed by 7 bases and 4 bases, with 5 bases remaining between them. Per germline, CDR1 WSHSY and CDR2 SAAADI. CDR3 length equals 11 residues. CDR3 sequence reads: CASISGNTIYF. The CDR3 DNA follows: TGCGCCAGCATTTCGGGAAACACCATATATTTT.

This chain links TRBV13 with TRBJ2-1; no clear D gene. Germline V lookup: CDR1 PRHDT, CDR2 FYEKMQ (reference sequence). V was clipped by 0 bases and J by 9 bases, with 12 bases between them. CDR3 length: 14 amino acids. In DNA, the CDR3 is TGTGCCAGCAGCTTAGGGACTCCACAAAGTGAGCAGTTCTTC. It codes for CASSLGTPQSEQFF.

This chain uses TRBV4-1 with TRBJ1-4; D may be TRBD1 (5 bases). The CDR3 consists of 15 residues. V lost 4 bases and J lost 3, with 12 bases in between. Germline CDR1 and CDR2: MGHRA and YSYEKL. The CDR3 protein is CASSPRDLANEKLFF. CDR3 nucleotides: TGCGCCAGCAGCCCCAGGGATCTGGCTAATGAAAAACTGTTTTTT.

This clone is a singleton in its sample. The gene calls are TRBV6-6 and TRBJ2-3; D uncertain. The CDR3 runs 16 residues. Trimming removed 8 bases from V and 0 bases from J, with 18 bases in between. Germline CDR1 and CDR2: MNHNY and SVGAGI (reference sequence). The CDR3 is CASLNSGRLSTDTQYF. CDR3 nucleotides: TGTGCCAGCCTTAACTCCGGCAGGTTGAGCACAGATACGCAGTATTTT.

This clone is a singleton in its sample. This chain links TRBV4-1 with TRBJ1-5; 9 positions match TRBD1. The V gene's germline CDR1 is MGHRA and CDR2 YSYEKL. The V and J ends lost 2 bases and 3 bases, in that order; junction bases with no gene match: 2. CDR3 length: 15 amino acids. CDR3 sequence: CASSQRTGDNQPQHF. The CDR3 coding sequence is TGCGCCAGCAGCCAACGGACAGGGGACAATCAGCCCCAGCATTTT.

The gene calls are TRBV19 and TRBJ1-5; D might be TRBD1 (5 bases). The V and J ends lost 8 bases and 0 bases respectively, with 14 bases between them. The CDR3 contains 15 residues. Germline CDR1 reads LNHDA; CDR2 reads SQIVND (reference sequence). The CDR3 spells CASDLRGHSNQPQHF. The CDR3 DNA is TGTGCCAGTGACCTAAGGGGTCATAGCAATCAGCCCCAGCATTTT.

This chain joins TRBV10-1 and TRBJ2-3, with TRBD2 matching 8 bases. This CDR3 contains 15 residues. J lost 1 base, V lost 6 bases, and 6 bases had no gene match. CDR1 and CDR2 (germline): WNHNN, SYGVQD (reference sequence). The CDR3 DNA reads TGCGCCAGCAGAAAATCGACTAGCGGCACAGATACGCAGTATTTT. As protein: CASRKSTSGTDTQYF.

The chain carries TRBV19 and TRBJ2-7; D gene uncertain. This CDR3 has 14 residues. Germline-derived CDR1 and CDR2 are LNHDA and SQIVND (reference sequence). V was trimmed by 4 bases and J by 0 bases, leaving 10 bases between them. In nucleotides, the CDR3 is TGTGCCAGTAGTAGACAATCAGACTCCTACGAGCAGTACTTC. It encodes CASSRQSDSYEQYF.

This sequence joins TRBV7-2 and TRBJ2-1, with 9 bases lining up with TRBD2. After removal of 6 bases from V and 7 bases from J, the junction contained 10 bases not matched to a gene. The germline CDR1 and CDR2 sequences are SGHTA and FQGNSA. The CDR3 has 15 amino acids. The CDR3 here is CASRFPGLAGNEQFF. CDR3 DNA: TGTGCCAGCAGATTTCCGGGACTAGCTGGTAATGAGCAGTTCTTC.

This clone appeared a few times. The chain joins TRBV11-1 to TRBJ2-7, with D maybe TRBD2 (5 bases). Germline V gives CDR1 SGHAT, CDR2 FQDESV (reference sequence). V dropped 4 bases and J dropped 3 bases, with 16 bases sitting between them. This CDR3 region has 15 residues. This chain's CDR3 is CASSSQGLEVYEQYF. CDR3 nucleotides: TGTGCCAGCAGCTCTCAAGGGCTGGAGGTCTACGAGCAGTACTTC.

This clone was picked up a small number of times. The gene calls are TRBV5-1 and TRBJ1-2, with a tentative D call TRBD1 (5 bases). V lost 2 bases and J lost 5, with 13 bases in between. Germline-derived CDR1 and CDR2 are SGHRS and YFSETQ. CDR3 length equals 14 residues. The CDR3 DNA is TGCGCCAGCAGCTTCGGGTCGACAGATTATGGCTACACCTTC. This codes for CASSFGSTDYGYTF.

This rearrangement joins TRBV15 to TRBJ1-5; D perhaps matches TRBD1 (6 bases). Deletions cut 4 bases from V and 3 bases from J, with 13 bases between. This CDR3 is 15 amino acids long. Per the germline V gene, CDR1 is LNHNV and CDR2 is YYDKDF (reference sequence). CDR3 sequence reads: CATSNLGQYNQPQHF. As DNA, the CDR3 is TGTGCCACCAGCAACCTTGGACAGTACAATCAGCCCCAGCATTTT.

The chain links TRBV4-3 to TRBJ2-1; D is perhaps TRBD2 (6 bases). The V end lost 1 base, the J end lost 0 bases, and 10 bases lay between the germline ends. Per the germline V gene, CDR1 is LGHNA and CDR2 is YSLEER. CDR3 length equals 16 residues. The CDR3 region has the DNA TGCGCCAGCAGCCAAGGATATAGCGGCTCCTACAATGAGCAGTTCTTC. Its translation: CASSQGYSGSYNEQFF.